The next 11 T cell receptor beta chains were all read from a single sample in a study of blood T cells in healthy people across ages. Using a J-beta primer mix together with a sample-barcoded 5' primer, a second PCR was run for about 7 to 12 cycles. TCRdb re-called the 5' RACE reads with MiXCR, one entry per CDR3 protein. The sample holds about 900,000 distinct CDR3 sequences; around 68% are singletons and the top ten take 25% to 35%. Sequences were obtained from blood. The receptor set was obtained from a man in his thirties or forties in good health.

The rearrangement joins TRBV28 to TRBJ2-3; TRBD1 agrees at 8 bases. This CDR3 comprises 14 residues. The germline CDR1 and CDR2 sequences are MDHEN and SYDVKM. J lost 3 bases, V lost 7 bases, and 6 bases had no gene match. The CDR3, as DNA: TGTGCCAGCACCACAGGACAGGGAACAGATACGCAGTATTTT. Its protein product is CASTTGQGTDTQYF.

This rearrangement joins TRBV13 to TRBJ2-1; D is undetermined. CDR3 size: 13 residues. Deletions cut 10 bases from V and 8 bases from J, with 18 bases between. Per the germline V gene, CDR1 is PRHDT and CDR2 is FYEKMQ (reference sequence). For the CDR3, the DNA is TGTGCCACTGCCACATCGAATAACGATGAGCAGTTCTTC. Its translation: CATATSNNDEQFF. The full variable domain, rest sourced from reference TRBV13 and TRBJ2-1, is AAGVIQSPRHLIKEKRETATLKCYPIPRHDTVYWYQQGPGQDPQFLISFYEKMQSDKGSIPDRFSAQQFSDYHSELNMSSLELGDSALYFCATATSNNDEQFFGPGTRLTVL.

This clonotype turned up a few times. The CDR3 here is CSANRGYEQFF. CDR3 nucleotide sequence: TGCAGTGCTAACAGGGGATATGAGCAGTTCTTC. J is TRBJ2-1 and V is TRBV20-1; 7 nucleotides agree with TRBD1. The CDR3 spans 11 residues. CDR1 DFQATT and CDR2 SNEGSKA come from the germline V gene (reference sequence). The J segment lost 8 bases and the V segment lost 4 bases, leaving 2 bases of the junction unmatched.

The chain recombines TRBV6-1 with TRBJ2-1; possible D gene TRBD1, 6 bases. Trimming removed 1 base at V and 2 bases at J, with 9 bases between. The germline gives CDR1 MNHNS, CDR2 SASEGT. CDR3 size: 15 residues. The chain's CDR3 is CASSEGQGTYNEQFF. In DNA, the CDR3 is TGTGCCAGCAGTGAAGGTCAGGGGACCTACAATGAGCAGTTCTTC.

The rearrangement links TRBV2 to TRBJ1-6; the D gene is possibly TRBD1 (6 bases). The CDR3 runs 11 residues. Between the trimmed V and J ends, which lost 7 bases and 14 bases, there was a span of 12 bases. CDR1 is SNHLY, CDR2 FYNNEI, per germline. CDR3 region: CASTDTGTLHF. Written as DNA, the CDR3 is TGTGCCAGCACTGACACAGGGACCCTCCACTTT.

In DNA form, the CDR3 reads TGCAGTGCTAGAAGAACAGTGGAGCCCCAGCATTTT. Encoded protein: CSARRTVEPQHF. The chain has TRBV20-1 and TRBJ1-5, with no clear D. This CDR3 region has 12 residues. V was shortened by 2 bases and J by 8 bases, with 10 bases between the two germline ends. The germline CDR1 and CDR2 sequences are DFQATT and SNEGSKA (reference sequence).

This chain's CDR3 is CASSPAGTMVYEQYF. The CDR3 DNA is TGCGCCAGCAGCCCCGCGGGGACAATGGTCTACGAGCAGTACTTC. The chain employs TRBV5-1 and TRBJ2-7, with D possibly called TRBD1 or TRBD2 (6 bases each). Trimming stripped 4 bases from V and 3 bases from J, with 17 bases between. Germline CDR1 reads SGHRS; CDR2 reads YFSETQ. The CDR3 is made up of 15 amino acids. Drawing the rest from reference TRBV5-1 and TRBJ2-7, the complete variable domain is KAGVTQTPRYLIKTRGQQVTLSCSPISGHRSVSWYQQTPGQGLQFLFEYFSETQRNKGNFPGRFSGRQFSNSRSEMNVSTLELGDSALYLCASSPAGTMVYEQYFGPGTRLTVT.

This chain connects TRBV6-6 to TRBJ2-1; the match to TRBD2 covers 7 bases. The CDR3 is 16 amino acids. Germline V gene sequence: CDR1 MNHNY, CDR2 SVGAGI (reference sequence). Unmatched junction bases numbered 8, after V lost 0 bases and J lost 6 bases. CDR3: CASSYSIRGGTNEQFF. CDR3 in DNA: TGTGCCAGCAGTTACTCGATACGCGGGGGAACCAATGAGCAGTTCTTC.

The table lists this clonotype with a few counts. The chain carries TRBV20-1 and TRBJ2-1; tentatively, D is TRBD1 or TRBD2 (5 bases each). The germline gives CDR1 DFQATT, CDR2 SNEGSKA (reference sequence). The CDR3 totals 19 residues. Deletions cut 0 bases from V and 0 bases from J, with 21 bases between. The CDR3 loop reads CSARDWGSGGQSSYNEQFF. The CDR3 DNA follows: TGCAGTGCTAGAGATTGGGGGAGTGGGGGTCAAAGCTCCTACAATGAGCAGTTCTTC.

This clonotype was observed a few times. The CDR3, as DNA: TGCAGCGTTGTATTGGGGAGGCAAGAGACCCAGTACTTC. Residues: CSVVLGRQETQYF. This chain uses TRBV29-1 with TRBJ2-5; TRBD2 might be the D (6 bases). The CDR3 runs 13 residues. Trimming took off 4 bases at V and 2 bases at J, with 11 bases between the two ends. Germline-derived CDR1 and CDR2 are SQVTM and ANQGSEA.

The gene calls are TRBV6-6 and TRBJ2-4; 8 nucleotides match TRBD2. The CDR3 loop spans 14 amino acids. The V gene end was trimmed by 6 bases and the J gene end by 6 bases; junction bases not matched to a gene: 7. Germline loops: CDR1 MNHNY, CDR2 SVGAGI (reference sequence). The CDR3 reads CASRSAGVGNIQYF. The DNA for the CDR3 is TGTGCCAGCAGATCAGCGGGGGTTGGAAACATTCAGTACTTC.